What follows describes a single T cell receptor (beta chain). Some clones are missing from TCRdb's copy, which holds only in-frame ones; the method was immunoSEQ multiplex PCR. Among about 240,000 clones listed, 88% were seen once. These data originate in a study of blood T cell repertoires in COVID-19. Germline CDR1 and CDR2: MNHEY and SVGAGI. V dropped 10 bases and J dropped 7; count of bases not matched to a gene: 9. This CDR3 is built from 13 residues. The genes are TRBV6-5 and TRBJ1-5, with TRBD1 matching 8 bases. The receptor comes from a woman aged 25 to 39 with acute or convalescent COVID-19. The material sequenced was peripheral blood. The CDR3 region is CATSGGAGQPQHF. The CDR3 DNA reads as TGTGCCACCTCAGGGGGCGCGGGGCAGCCCCAGCATTTT.